The 3 T cell receptor beta chains in this list originate from one sample, sequenced in a study of response to subunit inactivated influenza vaccine. TCRdb independently ran MiXCR on the RT-PCR reads; one entry per CDR3 protein. The sample yields about 570,000 distinct CDR3 sequences, approximately 11% seen once. In addition, the sample was reused for a study of T cells expressing NK-cell markers. Per that study: As the method of synthesis, 5'RACE template switching with UMIs yielded TCR beta cDNA.

The material was PBMCs from blood, obtained on the day of vaccination. All receptors derive from a man aged 50 to 59 who received an inactivated influenza vaccine.

J is TRBJ2-7 and V is TRBV5-8; TRBD1 aligns across 7 bases. The CDR3 length is 17 residues. Germline V gives CDR1 SGHTS, CDR2 YDEGEE. The junction had 15 bases not matched to a gene; V was cut back by 3 bases and J by 3 bases. The CDR3 nucleotides read TGTGCCAGCAGCTCCCCCCTCGGTCTGGGACAGTTCTACGAGCAGTACTTC. Its protein product is CASSSPLGLGQFYEQYF. Filled out from reference TRBV5-8 and TRBJ2-7, the complete variable domain reads EAGVTQSPTHLIKTRGQQATLRCSPISGHTSVYWYQQALGLGLQFLLWYDEGEERNRGNFPPRFSGRQFPNYSSELNVNALELEDSALYLCASSSPLGLGQFYEQYFGPGTRLTVT.

This chain joins TRBV4-3 and TRBJ1-4; D not resolved. The CDR3 has 16 amino acids. Germline-derived CDR1 and CDR2 are LGHNA and YSLEER. Trimming removed 1 base from V and 0 bases from J, with 9 bases in between. The CDR3 sequence is CASSQGRGTTNEKLFF. Here the CDR3 DNA reads TGCGCCAGCAGCCAAGGAAGAGGAACAACTAATGAAAAACTGTTTTTT.

Comment on this clonotype: Sequence at one end of the junction differs from germline and may be a read error. The rearrangement links TRBV4-2 to TRBJ2-1; D is undetermined. This CDR3 comprises 14 residues. The germline V gene has CDR1 LGHNA and CDR2 YNFKEQ. DNA of the CDR3: TGTGCCAGCAGGCAAGATCTACTTTACAATGAGCAGTTCTTC. Protein sequence: CASRQDLLYNEQFF.